This T cell receptor beta chain was retrieved from a study of Graves' ophthalmopathy and Graves' hyperthyroidism. Study results and limitations: This model predicted ophthalmopathy progression (sensitivity around 71%, specificity 72.22%).

The V end lost 7 bases, the J end lost 7 bases, and 17 bases lay between the germline ends. CDR3 length: 13 residues. As concerns this clonotype: The antigen is not known.

Only newly diagnosed hyperthyroidism patients aged 18 to 65, with under 2 months' duration, were enrolled. Exclusion applied to patients with other autoimmune diseases, uncontrolled infections, pregnancy or lactation. Symptoms, serum thyroxine and TRAb, thyroid ultrasound, and orbital computed tomography formed the diagnostic basis. Using RNA transcripts, the TCR beta CDR3 regions were amplified. The first-round RT-PCR employed HTBI primers together with the Qiagen OneStep RT-PCR kit. A multiplex PCR was then performed as the second round. Each CDR3 protein gets one entry after TCRdb re-called the multiplex PCR reads with MiXCR. The sample has 500,000 to 700,000 distinct CDR3 sequences, under 40% seen once; the top ten hold 3.5% to 5%.

The chain uses TRBV12-3 or TRBV12-4 and TRBJ2-7; no firm D call. The sample was peripheral blood or thyroid tissue (not recorded which). This receptor was identified in an adult man with Graves' hyperthyroidism. Written as DNA, the CDR3 is TGTGCCAGCATGGGCCCTGGGCGCAATGAGCAGTACTTC. Its protein product is CASMGPGRNEQYF.